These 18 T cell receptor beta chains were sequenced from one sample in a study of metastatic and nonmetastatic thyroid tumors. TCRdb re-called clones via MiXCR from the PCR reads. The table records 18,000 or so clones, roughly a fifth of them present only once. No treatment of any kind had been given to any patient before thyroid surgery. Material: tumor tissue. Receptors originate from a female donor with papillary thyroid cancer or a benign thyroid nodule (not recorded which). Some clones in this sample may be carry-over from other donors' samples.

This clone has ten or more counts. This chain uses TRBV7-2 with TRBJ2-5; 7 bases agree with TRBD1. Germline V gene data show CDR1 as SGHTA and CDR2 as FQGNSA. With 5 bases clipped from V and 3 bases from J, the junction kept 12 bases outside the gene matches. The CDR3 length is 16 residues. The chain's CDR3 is CASSPLAGTVKETQYF. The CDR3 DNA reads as TGTGCCAGCAGCCCGTTAGCCGGGACAGTCAAAGAGACCCAGTACTTC.

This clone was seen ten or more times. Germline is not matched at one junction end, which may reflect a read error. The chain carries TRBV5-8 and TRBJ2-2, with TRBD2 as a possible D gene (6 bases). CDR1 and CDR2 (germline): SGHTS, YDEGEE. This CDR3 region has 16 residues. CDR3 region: CASSLAGSGLAGELSF. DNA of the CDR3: TGTGCCAGCAGCTTGGCCGGATCGGGACTGGCCGGGGAGCTGTCTTTT.

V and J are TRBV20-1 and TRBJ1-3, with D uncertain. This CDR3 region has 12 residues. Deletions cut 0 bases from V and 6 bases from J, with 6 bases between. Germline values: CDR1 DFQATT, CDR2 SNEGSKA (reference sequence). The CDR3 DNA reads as TGCAGTGCTAGAGATTGGTCAAACACCATATATTTT. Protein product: CSARDWSNTIYF.

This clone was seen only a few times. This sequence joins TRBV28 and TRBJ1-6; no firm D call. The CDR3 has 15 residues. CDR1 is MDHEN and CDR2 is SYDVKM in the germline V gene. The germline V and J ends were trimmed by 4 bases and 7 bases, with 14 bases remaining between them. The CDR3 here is CASSWTGALNSPLHF. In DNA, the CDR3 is TGTGCCAGCAGTTGGACCGGAGCTTTGAATTCACCCCTCCACTTT.

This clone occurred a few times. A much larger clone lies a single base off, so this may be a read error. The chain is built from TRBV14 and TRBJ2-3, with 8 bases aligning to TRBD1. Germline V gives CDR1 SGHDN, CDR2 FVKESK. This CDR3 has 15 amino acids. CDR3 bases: TGTGCCGGCAGCCACAGACAGGGGATTGTCGATACGCAGTATTTT. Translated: CAGSHRQGIVDTQYF. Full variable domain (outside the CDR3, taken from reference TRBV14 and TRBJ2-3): EAGVTQFPSHSVIEKGQTVTLRCDPISGHDNLYWYRRVMGKEIKFLLHFVKESKQDESGMPNNRFLAERTGGTYSTLKVQPAELEDSGVYFCAGSHRQGIVDTQYFGPGTRLTVL.

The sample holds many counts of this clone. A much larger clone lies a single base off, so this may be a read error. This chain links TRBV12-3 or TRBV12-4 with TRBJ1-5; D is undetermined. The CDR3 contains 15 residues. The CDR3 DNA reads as TGTGCCAACAGTTTTGGGATCTCTGGCAATCAGCCCCAGCATTTT. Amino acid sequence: CANSFGISGNQPQHF.

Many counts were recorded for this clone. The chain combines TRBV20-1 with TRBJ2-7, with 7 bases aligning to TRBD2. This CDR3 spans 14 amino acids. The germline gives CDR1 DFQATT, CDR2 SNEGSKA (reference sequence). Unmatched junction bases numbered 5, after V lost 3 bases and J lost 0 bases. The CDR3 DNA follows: TGCAGTGCTAGGGGTCTAGCGGACTCCTACGAGCAGTACTTC. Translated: CSARGLADSYEQYF.

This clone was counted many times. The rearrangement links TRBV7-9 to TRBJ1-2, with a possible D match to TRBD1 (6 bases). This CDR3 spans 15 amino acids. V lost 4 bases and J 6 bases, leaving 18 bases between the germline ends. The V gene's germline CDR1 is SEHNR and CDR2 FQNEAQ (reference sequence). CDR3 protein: CASSYTGQPLDGYTF. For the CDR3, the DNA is TGTGCCAGCAGCTACACTGGACAGCCCCTTGATGGCTACACCTTC. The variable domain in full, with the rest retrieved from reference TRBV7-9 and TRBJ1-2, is DTGVSQNPRHKITKRGQNVTFRCDPISEHNRLYWYRQTLGQGPEFLTYFQNEAQLEKSRLLSDRFSAERPKGSFSTLEIQRTEQGDSAMYLCASSYTGQPLDGYTFGSGTRLTVV.

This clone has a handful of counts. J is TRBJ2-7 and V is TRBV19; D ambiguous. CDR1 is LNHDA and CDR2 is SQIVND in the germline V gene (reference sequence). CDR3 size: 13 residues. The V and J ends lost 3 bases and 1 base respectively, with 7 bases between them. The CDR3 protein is CASSIGGSYEQYF. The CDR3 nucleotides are TGTGCCAGTAGTATCGGCGGATCCTACGAGCAGTACTTC. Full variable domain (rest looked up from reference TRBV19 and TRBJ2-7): DGGITQSPKYLFRKEGQNVTLSCEQNLNHDAMYWYRQDPGQGLRLIYYSQIVNDFQKGDIAEGYSVSREKKESFPLTVTSAQKNPTAFYLCASSIGGSYEQYFGPGTRLTVT.

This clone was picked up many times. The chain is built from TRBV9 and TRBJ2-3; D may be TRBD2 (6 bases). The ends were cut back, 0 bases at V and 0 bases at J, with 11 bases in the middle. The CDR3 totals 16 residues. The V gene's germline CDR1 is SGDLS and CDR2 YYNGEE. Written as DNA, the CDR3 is TGTGCCAGCAGCGTAGCGGGCGGGGAGAGCACAGATACGCAGTATTTT. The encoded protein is CASSVAGGESTDTQYF.

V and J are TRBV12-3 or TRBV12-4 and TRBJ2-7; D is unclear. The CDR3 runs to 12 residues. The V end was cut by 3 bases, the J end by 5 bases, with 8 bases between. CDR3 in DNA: TGTGCCAGCAGTTTTAGGGTGGACGAGCAGTACTTC. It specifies CASSFRVDEQYF.

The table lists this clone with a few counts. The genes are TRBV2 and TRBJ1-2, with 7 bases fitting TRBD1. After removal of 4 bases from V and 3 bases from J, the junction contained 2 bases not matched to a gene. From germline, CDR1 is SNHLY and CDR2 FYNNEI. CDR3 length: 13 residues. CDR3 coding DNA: TGTGCCAGCAGTGGTGGGACAGACTATGGCTACACCTTC. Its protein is CASSGGTDYGYTF.

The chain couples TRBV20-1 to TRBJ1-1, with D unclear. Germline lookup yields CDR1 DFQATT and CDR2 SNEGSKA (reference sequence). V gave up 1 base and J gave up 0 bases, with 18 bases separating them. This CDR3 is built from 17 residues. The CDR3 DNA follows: TGCAGTGCTAGAGGGTATAGAGCCGGGAGCATGAACACTGAAGCTTTCTTT. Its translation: CSARGYRAGSMNTEAFF.

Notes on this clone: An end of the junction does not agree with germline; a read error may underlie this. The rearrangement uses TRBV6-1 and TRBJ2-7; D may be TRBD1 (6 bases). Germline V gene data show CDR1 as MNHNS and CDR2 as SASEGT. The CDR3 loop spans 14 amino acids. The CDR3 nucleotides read TGTGCCAGCAGTGAACGGGACATGTCCTACGATCAGTACTTC. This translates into CASSERDMSYDQYF.

The CDR3 region is CASSSMDRVGSPLHF. CDR3 coding DNA: TGTGCCAGCAGTTCCATGGACAGGGTTGGCTCACCCCTCCACTTT. V is TRBV6-5 and J is TRBJ1-6, with 8 bases aligning to TRBD1. The junction had 9 bases not matched to a gene; V was cut back by 4 bases and J by 10 bases. Per the germline V gene, CDR1 is MNHEY and CDR2 is SVGAGI. The CDR3 has 15 residues.

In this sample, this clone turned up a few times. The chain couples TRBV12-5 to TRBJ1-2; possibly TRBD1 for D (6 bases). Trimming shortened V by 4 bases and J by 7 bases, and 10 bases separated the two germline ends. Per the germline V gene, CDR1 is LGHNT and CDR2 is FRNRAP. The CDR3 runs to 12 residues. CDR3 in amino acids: CASGSGVVGYTF. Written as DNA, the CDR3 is TGTGCTAGTGGTTCAGGGGTTGTTGGCTACACCTTC.

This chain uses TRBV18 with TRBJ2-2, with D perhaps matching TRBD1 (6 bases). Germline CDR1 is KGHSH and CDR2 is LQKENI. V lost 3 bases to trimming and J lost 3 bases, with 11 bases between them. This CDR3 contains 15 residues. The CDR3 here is CASSPQQGDTGELFF. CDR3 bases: TGTGCCAGCTCACCTCAACAGGGTGACACCGGGGAGCTGTTTTTT.

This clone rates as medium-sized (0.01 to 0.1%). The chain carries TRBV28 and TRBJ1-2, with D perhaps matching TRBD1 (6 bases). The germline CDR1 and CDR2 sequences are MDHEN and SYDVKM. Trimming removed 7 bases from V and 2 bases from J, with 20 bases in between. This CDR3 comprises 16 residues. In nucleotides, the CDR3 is TGTGCCAGCATCCCTGCTACGGGGGGCTTAAACTATGGCTACACCTTC. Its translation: CASIPATGGLNYGYTF.